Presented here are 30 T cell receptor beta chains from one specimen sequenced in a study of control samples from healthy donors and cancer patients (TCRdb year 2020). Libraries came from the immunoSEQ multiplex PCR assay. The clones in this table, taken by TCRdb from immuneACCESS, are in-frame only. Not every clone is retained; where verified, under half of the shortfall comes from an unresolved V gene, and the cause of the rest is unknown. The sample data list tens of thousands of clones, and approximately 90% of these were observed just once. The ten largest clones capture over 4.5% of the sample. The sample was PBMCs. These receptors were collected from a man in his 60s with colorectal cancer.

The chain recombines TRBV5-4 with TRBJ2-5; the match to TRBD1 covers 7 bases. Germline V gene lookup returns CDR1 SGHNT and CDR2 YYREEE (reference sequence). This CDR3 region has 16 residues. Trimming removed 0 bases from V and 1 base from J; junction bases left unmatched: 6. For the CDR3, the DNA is TGTGCCAGCAGCTTGGAGTTCGGGACAGCCCAAGAGACCCAGTACTTC. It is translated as CASSLEFGTAQETQYF. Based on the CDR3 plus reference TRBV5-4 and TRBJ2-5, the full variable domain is ETGVTQSPTHLIKTRGQQVTLRCSSQSGHNTVSWYQQALGQGPQFIFQYYREEENGRGNFPPRFSGLQFPNYSSELNVNALELDDSALYLCASSLEFGTAQETQYFGPGTRLLVL.

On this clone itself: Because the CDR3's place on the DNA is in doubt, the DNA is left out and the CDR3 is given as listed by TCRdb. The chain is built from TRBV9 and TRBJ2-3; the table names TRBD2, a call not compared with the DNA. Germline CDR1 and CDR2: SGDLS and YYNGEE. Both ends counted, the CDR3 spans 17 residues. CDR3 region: CASSLRAGGFLADTQYF.

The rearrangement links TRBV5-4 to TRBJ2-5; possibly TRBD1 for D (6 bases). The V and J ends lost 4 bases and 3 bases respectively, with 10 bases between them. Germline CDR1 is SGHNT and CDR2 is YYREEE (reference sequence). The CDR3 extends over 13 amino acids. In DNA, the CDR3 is TGTGCCAGCAGCCCCGGACAGAAAGAGACCCAGTACTTC. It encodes CASSPGQKETQYF.

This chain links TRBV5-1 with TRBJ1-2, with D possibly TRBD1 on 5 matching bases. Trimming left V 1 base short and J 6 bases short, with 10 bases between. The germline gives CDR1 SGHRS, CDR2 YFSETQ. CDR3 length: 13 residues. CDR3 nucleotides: TGCGCCAGCAGCTTGACCGGGGGTAATGGCTACACCTTC. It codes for CASSLTGGNGYTF.

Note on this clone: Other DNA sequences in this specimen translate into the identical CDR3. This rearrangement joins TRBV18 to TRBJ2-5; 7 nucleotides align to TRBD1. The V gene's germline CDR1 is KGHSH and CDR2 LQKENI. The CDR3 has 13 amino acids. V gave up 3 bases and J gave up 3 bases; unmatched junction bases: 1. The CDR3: CASSPGQKETQYF. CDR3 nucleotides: TGTGCCAGCTCACCGGGACAGAAAGAGACCCAGTACTTC.

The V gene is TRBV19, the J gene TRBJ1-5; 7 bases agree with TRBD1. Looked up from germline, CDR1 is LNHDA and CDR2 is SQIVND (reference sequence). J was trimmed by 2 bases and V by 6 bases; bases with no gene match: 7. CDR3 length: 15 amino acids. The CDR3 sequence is CASSPGGGGNQPQHF. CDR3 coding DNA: TGTGCCAGTAGCCCAGGAGGGGGCGGCAATCAGCCCCAGCATTTT.

This CDR3 is CASSDPREVPYGYTF. The CDR3 DNA reads as TGTGCCAGCAGTGATCCTCGTGAGGTGCCGTATGGCTACACCTTC. The J gene is TRBJ1-2, the V gene TRBV6-1; no clear D. CDR3 length: 15 amino acids. V gave up 3 bases and J gave up 5 bases, with 16 bases separating them. Germline CDR1 and CDR2: MNHNS and SASEGT.

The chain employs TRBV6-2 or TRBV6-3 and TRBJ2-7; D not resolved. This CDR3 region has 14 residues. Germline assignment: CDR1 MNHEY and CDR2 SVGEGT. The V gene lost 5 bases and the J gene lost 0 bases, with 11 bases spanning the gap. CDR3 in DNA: TGTGCCAGCAGTCACACACTGTTCTCCTACGAGCAGTACTTC. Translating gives CASSHTLFSYEQYF.

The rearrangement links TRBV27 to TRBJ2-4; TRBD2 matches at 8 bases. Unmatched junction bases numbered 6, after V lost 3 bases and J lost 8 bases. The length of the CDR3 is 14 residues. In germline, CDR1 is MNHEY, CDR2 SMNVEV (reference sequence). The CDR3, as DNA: TGTGCCAGCAGTTTCGGGGGGGCTGAATACATTCAGTACTTC. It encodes CASSFGGAEYIQYF.

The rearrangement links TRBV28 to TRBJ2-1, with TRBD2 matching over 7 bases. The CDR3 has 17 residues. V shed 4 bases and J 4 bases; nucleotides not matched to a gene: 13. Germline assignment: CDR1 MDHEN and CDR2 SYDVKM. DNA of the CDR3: TGTGCCAGCAGTTCCAACCAGGGCGGCGGGGGATACAATGAGCAGTTCTTC. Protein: CASSSNQGGGGYNEQFF.

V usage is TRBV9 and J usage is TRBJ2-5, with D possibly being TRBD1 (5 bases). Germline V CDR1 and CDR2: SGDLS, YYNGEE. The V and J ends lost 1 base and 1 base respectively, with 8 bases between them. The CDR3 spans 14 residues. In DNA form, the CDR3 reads TGTGCCAGCAGCGTACAGGGCCCCCAAGAGACCCAGTACTTC. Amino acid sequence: CASSVQGPQETQYF.

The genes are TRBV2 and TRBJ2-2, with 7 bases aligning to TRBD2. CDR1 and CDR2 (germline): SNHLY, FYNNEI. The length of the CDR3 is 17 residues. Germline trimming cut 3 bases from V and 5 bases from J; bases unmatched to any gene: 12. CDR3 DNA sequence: TGTGCCAGCAGTGACGACTCCTGGGGAGGGGTTACCGGGGAGCTGTTTTTT. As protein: CASSDDSWGGVTGELFF.

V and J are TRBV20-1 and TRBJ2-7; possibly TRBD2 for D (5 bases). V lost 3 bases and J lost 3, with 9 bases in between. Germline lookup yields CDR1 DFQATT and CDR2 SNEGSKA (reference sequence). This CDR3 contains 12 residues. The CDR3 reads CSASSGNYEQYF. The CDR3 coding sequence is TGCAGTGCTAGTTCCGGGAACTACGAGCAGTACTTC.

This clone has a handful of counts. The CDR3, as DNA: TGTGCCAGCAGTTCCCTACCTCCACCCGCAGATACGCAGTATTTT. Translation gives CASSSLPPPADTQYF. The rearrangement links TRBV28 to TRBJ2-3, with D unclear. Germline V CDR1 and CDR2: MDHEN, SYDVKM. Trimming left V 4 bases short and J 4 bases short, with 15 bases between. The CDR3 extends over 15 amino acids.

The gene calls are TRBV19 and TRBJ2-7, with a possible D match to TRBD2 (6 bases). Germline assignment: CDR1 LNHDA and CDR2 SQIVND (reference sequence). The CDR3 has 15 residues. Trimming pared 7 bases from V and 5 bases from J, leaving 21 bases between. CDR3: CASTLTGGTVNEQYF. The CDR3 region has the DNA TGTGCCAGTACCCTTACAGGAGGGACCGTCAACGAGCAGTACTTC.

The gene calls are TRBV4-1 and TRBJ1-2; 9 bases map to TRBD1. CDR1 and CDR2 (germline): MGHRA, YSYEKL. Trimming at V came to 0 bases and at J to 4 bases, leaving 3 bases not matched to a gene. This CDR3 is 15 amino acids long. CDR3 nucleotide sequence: TGCGCCAGCAGCCAAGAGACAGGGGGGAGCTATGGCTACACCTTC. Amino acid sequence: CASSQETGGSYGYTF.

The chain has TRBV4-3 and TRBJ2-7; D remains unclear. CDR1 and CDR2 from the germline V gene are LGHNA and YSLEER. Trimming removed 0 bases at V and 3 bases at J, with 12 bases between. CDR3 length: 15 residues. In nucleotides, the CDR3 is TGCGCCAGCAGCCAAGATTTAGGGCCACTCTACGAGCAGTACTTC. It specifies CASSQDLGPLYEQYF.

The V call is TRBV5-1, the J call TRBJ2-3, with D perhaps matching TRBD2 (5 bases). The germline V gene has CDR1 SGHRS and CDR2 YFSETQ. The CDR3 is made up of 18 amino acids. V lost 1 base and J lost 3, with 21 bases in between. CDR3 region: CASSLRMAGIRATDTQYF. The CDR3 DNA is TGCGCCAGCAGCTTGCGGATGGCGGGCATAAGGGCGACAGATACGCAGTATTTT.

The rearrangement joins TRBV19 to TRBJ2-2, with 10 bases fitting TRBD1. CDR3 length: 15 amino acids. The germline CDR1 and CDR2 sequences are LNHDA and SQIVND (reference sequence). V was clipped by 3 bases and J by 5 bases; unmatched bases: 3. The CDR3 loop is CASSIWGQGTGELFF. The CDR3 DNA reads TGTGCCAGTAGTATCTGGGGACAGGGGACCGGGGAGCTGTTTTTT.

The CDR3 sequence: CASSQDANYGYTF. CDR3 sequence (DNA): TGTGCCAGCAGCCAAGACGCTAACTATGGCTACACCTTC. The chain combines TRBV16 with TRBJ1-2; D gene unclear. V shed 2 bases and J shed 0 bases, with 4 bases lying between them. There are 13 residues in the CDR3. Germline V gene lookup returns CDR1 KGHSY and CDR2 FQNENV.

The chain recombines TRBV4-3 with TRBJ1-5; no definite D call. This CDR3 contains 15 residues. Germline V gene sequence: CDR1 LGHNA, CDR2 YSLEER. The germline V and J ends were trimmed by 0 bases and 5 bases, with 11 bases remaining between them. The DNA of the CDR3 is TGCGCCAGCAGCCAAGATGGAGGGTTAGATCAGCCCCAGCATTTT. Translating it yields CASSQDGGLDQPQHF.

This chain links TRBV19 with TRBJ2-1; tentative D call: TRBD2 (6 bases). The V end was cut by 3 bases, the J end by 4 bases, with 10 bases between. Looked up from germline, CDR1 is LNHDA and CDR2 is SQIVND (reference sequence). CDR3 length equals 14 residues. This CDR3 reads CASSITSGYNEQFF. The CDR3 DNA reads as TGTGCCAGTAGTATTACGAGCGGGTACAATGAGCAGTTCTTC. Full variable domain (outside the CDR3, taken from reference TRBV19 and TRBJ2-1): DGGITQSPKYLFRKEGQNVTLSCEQNLNHDAMYWYRQDPGQGLRLIYYSQIVNDFQKGDIAEGYSVSREKKESFPLTVTSAQKNPTAFYLCASSITSGYNEQFFGPGTRLTVL.

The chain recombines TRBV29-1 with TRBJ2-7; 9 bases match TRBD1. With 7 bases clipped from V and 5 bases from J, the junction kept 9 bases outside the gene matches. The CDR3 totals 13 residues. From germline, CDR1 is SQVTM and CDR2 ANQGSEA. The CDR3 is CSAAGTGNHEQYF. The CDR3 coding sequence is TGCAGCGCAGCCGGGACAGGGAACCACGAGCAGTACTTC.

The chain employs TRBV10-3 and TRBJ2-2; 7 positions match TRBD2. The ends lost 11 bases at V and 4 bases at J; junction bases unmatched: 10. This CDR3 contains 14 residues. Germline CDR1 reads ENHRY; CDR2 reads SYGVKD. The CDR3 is CAAWEGTRTGELFF. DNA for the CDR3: TGTGCCGCCTGGGAGGGCACCCGCACCGGGGAGCTGTTTTTT.

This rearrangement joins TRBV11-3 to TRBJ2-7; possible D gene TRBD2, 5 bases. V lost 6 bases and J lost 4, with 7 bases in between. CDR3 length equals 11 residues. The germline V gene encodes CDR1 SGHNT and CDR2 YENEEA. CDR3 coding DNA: TGTGCCAGCAGAGGAGGTTACGAGCAGTACTTC. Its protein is CASRGGYEQYF.

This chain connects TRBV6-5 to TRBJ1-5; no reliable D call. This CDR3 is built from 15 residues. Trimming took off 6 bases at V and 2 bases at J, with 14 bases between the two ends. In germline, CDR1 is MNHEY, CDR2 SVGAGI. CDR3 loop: CASSPDPLGNQPQHF. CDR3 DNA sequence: TGTGCCAGCAGCCCGGACCCTTTGGGCAATCAGCCCCAGCATTTT.

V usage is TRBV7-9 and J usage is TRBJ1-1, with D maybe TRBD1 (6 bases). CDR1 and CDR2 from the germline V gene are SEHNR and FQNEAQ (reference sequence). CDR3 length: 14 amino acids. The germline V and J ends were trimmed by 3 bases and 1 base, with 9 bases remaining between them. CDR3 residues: CASSLGHPNTEAFF. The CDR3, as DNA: TGTGCCAGCAGCTTGGGACACCCGAACACTGAAGCTTTCTTT.

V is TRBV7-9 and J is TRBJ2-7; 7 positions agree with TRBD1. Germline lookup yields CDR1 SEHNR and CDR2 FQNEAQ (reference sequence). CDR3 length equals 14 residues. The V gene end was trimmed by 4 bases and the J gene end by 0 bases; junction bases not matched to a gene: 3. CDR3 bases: TGTGCCAGCAGCTCCCGGGACAGCTCCTACGAGCAGTACTTC. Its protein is CASSSRDSSYEQYF.

CDR3 nucleotides: TGTGCCACCAGTGACCGTACAGGGAGCGGGTACGAGCAGTACTTC. Its translation: CATSDRTGSGYEQYF. The chain joins TRBV24-1 to TRBJ2-7; D assignment may be TRBD1 or TRBD2 (6 bases each). Trimming shortened V by 4 bases and J by 4 bases, and 16 bases separated the two germline ends. Looked up from germline, CDR1 is KGHDR and CDR2 is SFDVKD. The CDR3 has 15 residues.

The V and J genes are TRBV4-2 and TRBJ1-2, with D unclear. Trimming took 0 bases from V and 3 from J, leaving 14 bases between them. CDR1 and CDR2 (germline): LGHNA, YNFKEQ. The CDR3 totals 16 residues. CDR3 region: CASSQDVTGPYYGYTF. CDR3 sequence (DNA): TGTGCCAGCAGCCAAGATGTCACGGGCCCCTACTATGGCTACACCTTC.